What follows are 24 T cell receptor beta chains derived from one specimen sequenced in a study of T cell responses to AZD1222 COVID-19 vaccine (dated by TCRdb to the early 2020s). Taken with the paper, the label for time point translates to: baseline before first vaccination. Preparation of the library involved the immunoSEQ multiplex PCR assay. TCRdb took this table from immuneACCESS and kept in-frame rearrangements with V and J called. Such tables lack part of the clones; where checked against another copy, unresolved V genes explain under half of the gap, and the rest is unexplained. The sample data list about 130,000 clones, and roughly nine tenths of these were observed just once. Of the sample, around 3.6% is held by the ten largest clones. The sample here was peripheral blood, taken on day 0 of AZD1222 vaccination. The receptors were sampled from an adult in good health.

The chain recombines TRBV7-2 with TRBJ2-4; 11 nucleotides agree with TRBD2. The germline gives CDR1 SGHTA, CDR2 FQGNSA. Trimming cost V 1 base and J 1 base; bases outside gene matches: 9. The length of the CDR3 is 19 residues. The CDR3 region is CASSLDPLAGGRAKNIQYF. The CDR3, as DNA: TGTGCCAGCAGCTTAGATCCCTTAGCGGGAGGGAGGGCCAAAAACATTCAGTACTTC.

The chain couples TRBV9 to TRBJ2-7; D ambiguous. Between the trimmed V and J ends, which lost 3 bases and 0 bases, there was a span of 7 bases. Germline CDR1 SGDLS, CDR2 YYNGEE. The CDR3 has 13 residues. The CDR3 here is CASSAGNSYEQYF. The CDR3 region has the DNA TGTGCCAGCAGCGCGGGTAACTCCTACGAGCAGTACTTC.

The CDR3 spells CASSQADSRNQPQHF. CDR3 DNA: TGTGCCAGCAGCCAGGCGGACAGTAGAAATCAGCCCCAGCATTTT. The genes are TRBV3-1 (or the pseudogene TRBV3-2) and TRBJ1-5, with D tentatively TRBD1 (6 bases). V shed 3 bases and J shed 4 bases, with 13 bases lying between them. CDR3 length equals 15 residues. CDR1 and CDR2 from the germline V gene are LGHDT and YNNKEL (reference sequence).

V is TRBV7-9 and J is TRBJ1-2, with D hard to call. Trimming removed 2 bases at V and 0 bases at J, with 16 bases between. The V gene's germline CDR1 is SEHNR and CDR2 FQNEAQ (reference sequence). The CDR3 extends over 17 amino acids. The CDR3 DNA sequence: TGTGCCAGCAGCTTATTCTTGACAACTGCCACTAACTATGGCTACACCTTC. This codes for CASSLFLTTATNYGYTF.

The V call is TRBV12-5, the J call TRBJ1-6; D remains ambiguous. The CDR3 has 14 residues. Germline CDR1 is LGHNT and CDR2 is FRNRAP. Trimming pared 4 bases from V and 6 bases from J, leaving 10 bases between. CDR3 DNA: TGTGCTAGTGGTTCAGGATCTGCTAATTCACCCCTCCACTTT. Its protein is CASGSGSANSPLHF.

This clone has a handful of counts. This rearrangement joins TRBV10-3 to TRBJ1-5; tentatively, D is TRBD1 (5 bases). The V end lost 5 bases, the J end lost 5 bases, and 13 bases lay between the germline ends. This CDR3 is 14 amino acids long. CDR1 and CDR2 from the germline V gene are ENHRY and SYGVKD. Here the CDR3 reads CAISSQGFDQPQHF. CDR3 coding DNA: TGTGCCATCAGTTCCCAGGGTTTCGATCAGCCCCAGCATTTT.

This chain uses TRBV27 with TRBJ1-1; the D gene is possibly TRBD1 (5 bases). This CDR3 has 16 residues. Trimming shortened V by 2 bases and J by 4 bases, and 17 bases separated the two germline ends. Germline V gene sequence: CDR1 MNHEY, CDR2 SMNVEV (reference sequence). The CDR3 loop is CASSLGMGGRGTEAFF. The CDR3 nucleotides read TGTGCCAGCAGTTTAGGGATGGGGGGAAGGGGCACTGAAGCTTTCTTT.

The genes are TRBV19 and TRBJ2-6, with 9 bases matching TRBD1. Germline CDR1 LNHDA, CDR2 SQIVND (reference sequence). The ends lost 5 bases at V and 1 base at J; junction bases unmatched: 6. There are 17 residues in the CDR3. CDR3 in amino acids: CASSPGDRGSGANVLTF. In DNA, the CDR3 is TGTGCCAGTAGTCCCGGCGACAGGGGGTCTGGGGCCAACGTCCTGACTTTC.

CDR3 sequence (DNA): TGTGCCAGCAGTCGGGACAGGGGGAACTATGGCTACACCTTC. Translating gives CASSRDRGNYGYTF. The chain has TRBV2 and TRBJ1-2; 11 bases line up with TRBD1. Germline trimming cut 5 bases from V and 2 bases from J; bases unmatched to any gene: 1. The CDR3 length is 14 residues. Germline CDR1 and CDR2: SNHLY and FYNNEI.

The chain is built from TRBV19 and TRBJ1-5; 7 bases align to TRBD1. The CDR3 is 17 residues long. With 3 bases clipped from V and 7 bases from J, the junction kept 15 bases outside the gene matches. CDR1 is LNHDA, CDR2 SQIVND, per germline (reference sequence). The CDR3: CASSIGVVQGQRQPQHF. As DNA, the CDR3 is TGTGCCAGTAGTATCGGTGTGGTACAGGGGCAGAGACAGCCCCAGCATTTT.

The chain joins TRBV19 to TRBJ1-4; D unresolved. The V and J ends lost 3 bases and 8 bases respectively, with 13 bases between them. The CDR3 sequence is 14 residues long. The germline gives CDR1 LNHDA, CDR2 SQIVND (reference sequence). CDR3 coding DNA: TGTGCCAGTAGTATGCTTCCCCCGGAAGAAAAACTGTTTTTT. Protein product: CASSMLPPEEKLFF.

The rearrangement uses TRBV6-6 and TRBJ1-1, with TRBD1 identical over 9 bases. CDR3 length: 17 amino acids. V was pared by 5 bases and J by 0 bases, with 10 bases of the junction left unmatched. CDR1 and CDR2 from the germline V gene are MNHNY and SVGAGI (reference sequence). The CDR3 nucleotides are TGTGCCAGCAGTCACCGTCCCGGGACAGGGTTGAACACTGAAGCTTTCTTT. Amino acid sequence: CASSHRPGTGLNTEAFF.

The genes are TRBV6-5 and TRBJ1-2, with D tentatively TRBD1 (5 bases). This CDR3 has 11 amino acids. Trimming took 6 bases from V and 8 from J, leaving 10 bases between them. CDR1 is MNHEY, CDR2 SVGAGI, per germline. DNA for the CDR3: TGTGCCAGCAGGCGGCAGGGAGGCTACACCTTC. This codes for CASRRQGGYTF.

V usage is TRBV14 and J usage is TRBJ2-7, with TRBD1 identical over 8 bases. V lost 5 bases to trimming and J lost 5 bases; unmatched junction nucleotides: 14. Germline V lookup: CDR1 SGHDN, CDR2 FVKESK. This CDR3 comprises 16 residues. Here the CDR3 reads CASSYGQGRFRNEQYF. The CDR3 region has the DNA TGTGCCAGCAGCTACGGACAGGGCCGGTTTCGGAACGAGCAGTACTTC.

The V call is TRBV11-1, the J call TRBJ1-1; 9 nucleotides line up with TRBD1. J was trimmed by 0 bases and V by 5 bases; bases with no gene match: 7. The CDR3 totals 16 residues. Germline V lookup: CDR1 SGHAT, CDR2 FQDESV (reference sequence). This CDR3 reads CASSPYRGPLNTEAFF. DNA for the CDR3: TGTGCCAGCAGCCCATACAGGGGGCCGCTGAACACTGAAGCTTTCTTT. Drawing the rest from reference TRBV11-1 and TRBJ1-1, the complete variable domain is EAEVAQSPRYKITEKSQAVAFWCDPISGHATLYWYRQILGQGPELLVQFQDESVVDDSQLPKDRFSAERLKGVDSTLKIQPAELGDSAMYLCASSPYRGPLNTEAFFGQGTRLTVV.

The chain links TRBV5-1 to TRBJ2-2, with D tentatively TRBD2 (5 bases). The germline CDR1 and CDR2 sequences are SGHRS and YFSETQ. The germline V and J ends were trimmed by 4 bases and 6 bases, with 10 bases remaining between them. The CDR3 consists of 13 residues. The CDR3 sequence: CASSSYGAGELFF. The CDR3 DNA reads TGCGCCAGCAGCAGCTACGGGGCCGGGGAGCTGTTTTTT. The complete variable domain, with remaining parts taken from reference TRBV5-1 and TRBJ2-2, reads KAGVTQTPRYLIKTRGQQVTLSCSPISGHRSVSWYQQTPGQGLQFLFEYFSETQRNKGNFPGRFSGRQFSNSRSEMNVSTLELGDSALYLCASSSYGAGELFFGEGSRLTVL.

The chain links TRBV11-2 to TRBJ2-1, with TRBD2 identical over 11 bases. Germline CDR1 SGHAT, CDR2 FQNNGV. There are 15 residues in the CDR3. V shed 5 bases and J 6 bases; nucleotides not matched to a gene: 6. The CDR3 nucleotides are TGTGCCAGCAGCACCCGACTAGCGGGGTTCAATGAGCAGTTCTTC. Its translation is CASSTRLAGFNEQFF. The entire variable domain, with the rest obtained from reference TRBV11-2 and TRBJ2-1, is as follows: EAGVAQSPRYKIIEKRQSVAFWCNPISGHATLYWYQQILGQGPKLLIQFQNNGVVDDSQLPKDRFSAERLKGVDSTLKIQPAKLEDSAVYLCASSTRLAGFNEQFFGPGTRLTVL.

Regarding this clone: One end of the junction fails to match germline, which may point to a read error. This chain connects TRBV10-3 to TRBJ1-3; D unclear. Per germline, CDR1 ENHRY and CDR2 SYGVKD. The CDR3 spans 13 residues. The CDR3 sequence: CAIGEHGRDTIYF. In nucleotides, the CDR3 is TGTGCCATCGGTGAGCACGGTCGAGACACCATATATTTT.

This clone appeared a single time. This sequence joins TRBV6-2 or TRBV6-3 and TRBJ2-7; the D is unclear. The germline V gene has CDR1 MNHEY and CDR2 SVGEGT. The germline V and J ends were trimmed by 6 bases and 2 bases, with 8 bases remaining between them. The CDR3 runs 12 residues. The CDR3 loop reads CASSSTAYEQYF. DNA of the CDR3: TGTGCCAGCAGCTCGACTGCCTACGAGCAGTACTTC.

The chain couples TRBV5-5 to TRBJ2-7; TRBD1 aligns across 11 bases. The germline V gene has CDR1 SGHKS and CDR2 YYEKEE (reference sequence). The CDR3 consists of 14 residues. V lost 3 bases and J lost 3; bases outside the gene matches: 2. CDR3 DNA: TGTGCCAGCAGCTGGACAGGGGGCCTCTACGAGCAGTACTTC. This gives the protein CASSWTGGLYEQYF.

The chain carries TRBV6-5 and TRBJ1-2, with unresolved D. The V gene lost 6 bases and the J gene lost 3 bases, with 5 bases spanning the gap. This CDR3 is 11 amino acids long. The V gene's germline CDR1 is MNHEY and CDR2 SVGAGI. CDR3: CASRADYGYTF. CDR3 DNA: TGTGCCAGCAGAGCTGACTATGGCTACACCTTC.

The CDR3 nucleotides read TGTGCCGGAGAACAGGGGGCGGGTGAAAAACTGTTTTTT. Amino acids: CAGEQGAGEKLFF. The chain is built from TRBV7-9 and TRBJ1-4; 9 bases line up with TRBD1. Germline V gene lookup returns CDR1 SEHNR and CDR2 FQNEAQ (reference sequence). V shed 11 bases, J shed 7 bases, and the junction held 8 bases outside the gene matches. The CDR3 contains 13 residues. Together with reference TRBV7-9 and TRBJ1-4, the CDR3 gives the full variable domain: DTGVSQNPRHKITKRGQNVTFRCDPISEHNRLYWYRQTLGQGPEFLTYFQNEAQLEKSRLLSDRFSAERPKGSFSTLEIQRTEQGDSAMYLCAGEQGAGEKLFFGSGTQLSVL.

The V and J genes are TRBV5-6 and TRBJ2-7; the D gene is possibly TRBD1 (5 bases). V was cut by 0 bases and J by 1 base, with 17 bases left in between. The CDR3 extends over 17 amino acids. Germline loops: CDR1 SGHDT, CDR2 YYEEEE. The CDR3 DNA sequence: TGTGCCAGCAGCTTGGTATGGGCCAGGGTTGATTCCTACGAGCAGTACTTC. Its protein is CASSLVWARVDSYEQYF.

This chain joins TRBV28 and TRBJ2-1, with D uncertain. The length of the CDR3 is 12 residues. Germline V gene lookup returns CDR1 MDHEN and CDR2 SYDVKM. Between the trimmed V and J ends, which lost 1 base and 7 bases, there was a span of 5 bases. The CDR3 reads CASSLFQNEQFF. In nucleotides, the CDR3 is TGTGCCAGCAGTTTATTCCAAAATGAGCAGTTCTTC.